Below, 13 T cell receptor beta chains from the same sample are listed, as sequenced in a study of blood T cell repertoires in COVID-19. Data came from immunoSEQ multiplex PCR; TCRdb stores just in-frame clones and leaves some out. The sample lists about 150,000 clones; around nine tenths were seen once. Sequencing input: peripheral blood. The receptor source for this set is a man in his sixties with COVID-19, enrolled during active disease.

This chain connects TRBV7-8 to TRBJ2-1, with D possibly matching TRBD2 (6 bases). This CDR3 has 18 residues. CDR1 is SGHVS and CDR2 is FQNEAQ in the germline V gene. The V and J ends lost 4 bases and 4 bases respectively, with 23 bases between them. In DNA, the CDR3 is TGTGCCAGCAGCTCATCGTTCTCGTCCGGGAGAGGTTACAATGAGCAGTTCTTC. This encodes CASSSSFSSGRGYNEQFF. Full variable domain (missing parts from reference TRBV7-8 and TRBJ2-1): GAGVSQSPRYKVAKRGQDVALRCDPISGHVSLFWYQQALGQGPEFLTYFQNEAQLDKSGLPSDRFFAERPEGSVSTLKIQRTQQEDSAVYLCASSSSFSSGRGYNEQFFGPGTRLTVL.

V and J are TRBV7-2 and TRBJ2-5; 12 bases line up with TRBD2. Germline values: CDR1 SGHTA, CDR2 FQGNSA. V lost 5 bases to trimming and J lost 2 bases; unmatched junction nucleotides: 6. This CDR3 contains 16 residues. CDR3 in amino acids: CASSPLLAGGQETQYF. Written as DNA, the CDR3 is TGTGCCAGCAGCCCCCTGCTAGCGGGGGGGCAAGAGACCCAGTACTTC.

The chain has TRBV6-5 and TRBJ2-7, with 10 positions matching TRBD1. V trimming: 2 bases; J trimming: 6 bases; junction bases outside the gene matches: 4. The V gene's germline CDR1 is MNHEY and CDR2 SVGAGI. The CDR3 has 14 amino acids. CDR3 in amino acids: CASSYDRGPSEQYF. CDR3 sequence (DNA): TGTGCCAGCAGTTACGACAGGGGGCCGAGCGAGCAGTACTTC.

The chain joins TRBV7-2 to TRBJ2-5; 9 bases line up with TRBD2. J lost 4 bases, V lost 4 bases, and 7 bases had no gene match. CDR1 is SGHTA, CDR2 FQGNSA, per germline. The CDR3 loop spans 15 amino acids. In DNA form, the CDR3 reads TGTGCCAGCAGCTCGGGACTAGCTTTCGGAGAGACCCAGTACTTC. Protein sequence: CASSSGLAFGETQYF.

The chain employs TRBV28 and TRBJ2-7; 7 nucleotides match TRBD1. Germline CDR1 and CDR2: MDHEN and SYDVKM. The trim removed 3 bases at V and 1 base at J, leaving 6 bases unmatched. This CDR3 spans 15 amino acids. CDR3 loop: CASSFSGQLSYEQYF. The CDR3 bases are TGTGCCAGCAGTTTTTCGGGACAGCTGTCCTACGAGCAGTACTTC.

This clone appeared once. V is TRBV28 and J is TRBJ2-7, with TRBD1 as a possible D gene (5 bases). This CDR3 spans 14 amino acids. Trimming pared 2 bases from V and 2 bases from J, leaving 10 bases between. Germline CDR1 and CDR2: MDHEN and SYDVKM. In DNA form, the CDR3 reads TGTGCCAGCAGTTTACCCAGGGTTCCCTACGAGCAGTACTTC. It encodes CASSLPRVPYEQYF.

The chain carries TRBV20-1 and TRBJ2-3; TRBD2 aligns across 9 bases. Unmatched junction bases numbered 5, after V lost 3 bases and J lost 4 bases. Germline V gene sequence: CDR1 DFQATT, CDR2 SNEGSKA (reference sequence). This CDR3 is built from 14 residues. The CDR3 region has the DNA TGCAGTGCTAGTAGCGGGAGTGTCCCAGATACGCAGTATTTT. As protein: CSASSGSVPDTQYF.

The chain is built from TRBV6-5 and TRBJ2-1; possible D gene TRBD2, 5 bases. The V end lost 2 bases, the J end lost 10 bases, and 12 bases lay between the germline ends. CDR1 and CDR2 (germline): MNHEY, SVGAGI. This CDR3 has 13 amino acids. The CDR3 loop reads CASSYEGRGEQFF. CDR3 nucleotides: TGTGCCAGCAGTTACGAGGGCAGAGGCGAGCAGTTCTTC.

This chain connects TRBV7-2 to TRBJ1-1; tentatively, D is TRBD1 (5 bases). Per germline, CDR1 SGHTA and CDR2 FQGNSA. This CDR3 comprises 14 residues. The V end lost 5 bases, the J end lost 0 bases, and 10 bases lay between the germline ends. CDR3 in amino acids: CASSKTDMNTEAFF. The CDR3 coding sequence is TGTGCCAGCAGCAAGACAGATATGAACACTGAAGCTTTCTTT.

The rearrangement links TRBV28 to TRBJ1-2, with unresolved D. The V and J ends lost 8 bases and 5 bases respectively, with 24 bases between them. The CDR3 runs to 16 residues. Germline V gives CDR1 MDHEN, CDR2 SYDVKM. For the CDR3, the DNA is TGTGCCAGCCTCCGGGGTGGGGTCAGTGGGAGGTATGGCTACACCTTC. It translates to CASLRGGVSGRYGYTF.

The chain is built from TRBV7-2 and TRBJ2-3; D is ambiguous. Germline V gives CDR1 SGHTA, CDR2 FQGNSA. The length of the CDR3 is 17 residues. Trimming removed 1 base from V and 0 bases from J, with 14 bases in between. In nucleotides, the CDR3 is TGTGCCAGCAGCTTAGGTGGCGGCGGTTCTAGCACAGATACGCAGTATTTT. Encoded protein: CASSLGGGGSSTDTQYF.

Regarding this clone: At one boundary the junction diverges from the germline segment, which might be a read error. The genes are TRBV29-1 and TRBJ1-1; 7 nucleotides agree with TRBD1. This CDR3 comprises 11 residues. Germline V gene sequence: CDR1 SQVTM, CDR2 ANQGSEA. The CDR3 here is CSGGQNAEAFF. CDR3 coding DNA: TGCAGCGGGGGACAGAACGCTGAAGCTTTCTTT.

The rearrangement links TRBV9 to TRBJ1-1, with 7 bases lining up with TRBD1. V was clipped by 0 bases and J by 4 bases; unmatched bases: 3. The CDR3 spans 14 residues. Germline CDR1 reads SGDLS; CDR2 reads YYNGEE. CDR3 region: CASSVDTGATEAFF. In DNA form, the CDR3 reads TGTGCCAGCAGCGTAGACACAGGGGCCACTGAAGCTTTCTTT.